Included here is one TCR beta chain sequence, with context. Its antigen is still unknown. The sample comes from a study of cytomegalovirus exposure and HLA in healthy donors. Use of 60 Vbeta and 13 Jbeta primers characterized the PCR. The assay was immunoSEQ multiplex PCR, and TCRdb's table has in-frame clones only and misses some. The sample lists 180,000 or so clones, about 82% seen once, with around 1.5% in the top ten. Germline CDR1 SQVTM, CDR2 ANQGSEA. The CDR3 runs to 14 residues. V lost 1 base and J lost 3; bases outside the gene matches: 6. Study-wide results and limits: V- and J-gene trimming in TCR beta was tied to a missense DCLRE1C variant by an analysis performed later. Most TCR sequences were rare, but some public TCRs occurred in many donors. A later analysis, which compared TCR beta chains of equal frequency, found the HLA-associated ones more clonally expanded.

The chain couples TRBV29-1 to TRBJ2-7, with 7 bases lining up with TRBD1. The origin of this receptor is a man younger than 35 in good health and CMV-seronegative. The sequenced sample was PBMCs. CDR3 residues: CSVEATGAGYEQYF. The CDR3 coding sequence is TGCAGCGTTGAAGCAACAGGGGCCGGCTACGAGCAGTACTTC.